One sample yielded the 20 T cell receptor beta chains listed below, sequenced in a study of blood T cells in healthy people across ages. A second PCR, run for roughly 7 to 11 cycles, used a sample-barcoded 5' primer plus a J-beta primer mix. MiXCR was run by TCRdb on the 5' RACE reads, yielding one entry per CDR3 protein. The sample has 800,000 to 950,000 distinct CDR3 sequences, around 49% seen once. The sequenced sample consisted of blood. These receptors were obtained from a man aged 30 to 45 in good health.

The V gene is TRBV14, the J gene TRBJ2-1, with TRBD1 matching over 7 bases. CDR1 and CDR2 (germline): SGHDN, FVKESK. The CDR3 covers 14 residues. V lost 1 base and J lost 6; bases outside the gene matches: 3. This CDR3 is CASSQVSGGNEQFF. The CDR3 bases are TGTGCCAGCAGCCAAGTTTCAGGGGGCAATGAGCAGTTCTTC.

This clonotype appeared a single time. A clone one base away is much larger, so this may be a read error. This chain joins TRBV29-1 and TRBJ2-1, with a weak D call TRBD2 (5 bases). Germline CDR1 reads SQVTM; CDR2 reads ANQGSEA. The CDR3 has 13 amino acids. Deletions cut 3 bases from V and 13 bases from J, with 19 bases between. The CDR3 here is CSVDTDYEETQFF. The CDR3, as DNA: TGCAGCGTTGACACTGACTACGAAGAGACCCAGTTCTTC.

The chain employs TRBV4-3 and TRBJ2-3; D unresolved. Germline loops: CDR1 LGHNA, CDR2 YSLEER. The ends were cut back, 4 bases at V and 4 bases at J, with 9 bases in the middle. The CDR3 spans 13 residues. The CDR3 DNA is TGCGCCAGCAGCCGACAAAACGCAGATACGCAGTATTTT. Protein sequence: CASSRQNADTQYF.

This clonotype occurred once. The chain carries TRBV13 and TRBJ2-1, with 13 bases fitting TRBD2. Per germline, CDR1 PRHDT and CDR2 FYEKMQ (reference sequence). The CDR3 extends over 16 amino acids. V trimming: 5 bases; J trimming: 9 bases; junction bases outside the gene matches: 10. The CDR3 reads CASSLGTSGAPSEQFF. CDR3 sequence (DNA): TGTGCCAGCAGCCTTGGGACTAGCGGGGCTCCCAGTGAGCAGTTCTTC.

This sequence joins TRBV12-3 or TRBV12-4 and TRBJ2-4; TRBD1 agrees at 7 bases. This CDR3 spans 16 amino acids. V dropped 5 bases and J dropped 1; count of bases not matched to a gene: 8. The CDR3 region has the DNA TGTGCCAGCAGTAGGGACAGTCTCGGGGCCAAAAACATTCAGTACTTC. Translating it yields CASSRDSLGAKNIQYF.

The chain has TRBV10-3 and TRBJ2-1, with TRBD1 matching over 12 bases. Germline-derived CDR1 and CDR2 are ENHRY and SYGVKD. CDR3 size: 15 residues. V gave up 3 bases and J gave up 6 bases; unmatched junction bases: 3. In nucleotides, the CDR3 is TGTGCCATCAGTGAAGGGACAGGGGGCTTCAATGAGCAGTTCTTC. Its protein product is CAISEGTGGFNEQFF.

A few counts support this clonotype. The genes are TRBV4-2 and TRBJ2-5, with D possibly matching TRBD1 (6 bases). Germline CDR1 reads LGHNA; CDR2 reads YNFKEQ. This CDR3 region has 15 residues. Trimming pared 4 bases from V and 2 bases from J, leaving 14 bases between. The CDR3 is CASSLLGQGQETQYF. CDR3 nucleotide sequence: TGTGCCAGCAGCCTACTAGGGCAGGGGCAAGAGACCCAGTACTTC.

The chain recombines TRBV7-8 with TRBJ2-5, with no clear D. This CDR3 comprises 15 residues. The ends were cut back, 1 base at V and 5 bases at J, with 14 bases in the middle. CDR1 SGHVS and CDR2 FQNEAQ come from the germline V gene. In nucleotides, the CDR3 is TGTGCCAGCAGCTTAGTAAGGTCTGGGTTTGAGACCCAGTACTTC. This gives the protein CASSLVRSGFETQYF.

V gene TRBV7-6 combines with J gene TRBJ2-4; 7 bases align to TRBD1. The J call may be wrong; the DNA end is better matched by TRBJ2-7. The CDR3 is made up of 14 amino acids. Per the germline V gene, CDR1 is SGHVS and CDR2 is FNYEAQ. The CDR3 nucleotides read TGTGCCAGCAGCTTCGGGACAGAAGCCTACGAGCAGTACTTC. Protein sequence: CASSFGTEAYEQYF.

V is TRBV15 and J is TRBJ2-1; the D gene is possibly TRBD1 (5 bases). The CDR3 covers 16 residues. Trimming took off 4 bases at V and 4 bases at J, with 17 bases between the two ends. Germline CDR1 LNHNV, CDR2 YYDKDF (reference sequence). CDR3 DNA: TGTGCCACCAGCATGAAGGGGCAGAGACATTACAATGAGCAGTTCTTC. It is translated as CATSMKGQRHYNEQFF. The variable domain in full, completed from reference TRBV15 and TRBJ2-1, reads DAMVIQNPRYQVTQFGKPVTLSCSQTLNHNVMYWYQQKSSQAPKLLFHYYDKDFNNEADTPDNFQSRRPNTSFCFLDIRSPGLGDTAMYLCATSMKGQRHYNEQFFGPGTRLTVL.

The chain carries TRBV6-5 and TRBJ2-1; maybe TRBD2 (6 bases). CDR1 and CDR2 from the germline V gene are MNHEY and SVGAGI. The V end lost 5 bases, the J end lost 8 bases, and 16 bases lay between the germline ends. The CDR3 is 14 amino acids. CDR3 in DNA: TGTGCCAGCAGTCTCGGGAGAGAGCGGGATGAGCAGTTCTTC. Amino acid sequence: CASSLGRERDEQFF.

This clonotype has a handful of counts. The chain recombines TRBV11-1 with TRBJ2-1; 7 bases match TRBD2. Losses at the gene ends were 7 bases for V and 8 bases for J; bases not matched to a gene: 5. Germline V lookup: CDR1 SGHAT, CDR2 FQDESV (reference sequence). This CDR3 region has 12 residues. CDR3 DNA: TGTGCCAGCAACACCCTAGCGGATGAGCAGTTCTTC. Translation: CASNTLADEQFF.

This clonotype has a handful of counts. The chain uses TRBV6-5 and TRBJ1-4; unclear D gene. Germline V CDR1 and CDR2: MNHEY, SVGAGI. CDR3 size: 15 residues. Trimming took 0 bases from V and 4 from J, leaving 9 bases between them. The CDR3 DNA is TGTGCCAGCAGTTACTCGTACAGAAATAATGAAAAACTGTTTTTT. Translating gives CASSYSYRNNEKLFF.

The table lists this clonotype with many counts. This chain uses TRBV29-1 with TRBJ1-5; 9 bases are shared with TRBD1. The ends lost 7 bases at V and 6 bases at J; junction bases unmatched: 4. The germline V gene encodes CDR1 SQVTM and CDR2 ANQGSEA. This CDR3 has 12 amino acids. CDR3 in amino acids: CSGDRETQPQHF. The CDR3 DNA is TGCAGCGGGGACAGGGAGACTCAGCCCCAGCATTTT.

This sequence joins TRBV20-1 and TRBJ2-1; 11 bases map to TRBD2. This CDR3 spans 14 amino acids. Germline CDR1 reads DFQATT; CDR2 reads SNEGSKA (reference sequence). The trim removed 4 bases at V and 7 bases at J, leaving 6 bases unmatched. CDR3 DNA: TGCAGTGCTACGGGACTAGCGGCTTTGAATGAGCAGTTCTTC. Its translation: CSATGLAALNEQFF.

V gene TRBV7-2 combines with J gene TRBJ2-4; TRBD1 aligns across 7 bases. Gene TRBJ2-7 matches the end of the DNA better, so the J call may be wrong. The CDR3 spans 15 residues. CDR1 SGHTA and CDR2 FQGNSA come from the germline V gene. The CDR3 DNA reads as TGTGCCAGCAGCCGGGCCGGACAGGCGGACTACGAGCAGTACTTC. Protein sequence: CASSRAGQADYEQYF.

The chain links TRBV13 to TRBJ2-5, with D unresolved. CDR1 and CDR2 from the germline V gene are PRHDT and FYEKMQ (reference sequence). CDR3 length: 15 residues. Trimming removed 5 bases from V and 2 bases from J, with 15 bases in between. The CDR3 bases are TGTGCCAGCAGCACCCGTCAGGCCTTACAAGAGACCCAGTACTTC. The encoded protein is CASSTRQALQETQYF.

CDR3 sequence reads: CASSLGQSYSYEQYF. DNA of the CDR3: TGTGCCAGCAGCTTAGGGCAGAGTTACTCCTACGAGCAGTACTTC. The gene calls are TRBV7-2 and TRBJ2-4; no clear D. The J call may be wrong; the DNA end is better matched by TRBJ2-7. CDR3 length: 15 amino acids. Germline V CDR1 and CDR2: SGHTA, FQGNSA.

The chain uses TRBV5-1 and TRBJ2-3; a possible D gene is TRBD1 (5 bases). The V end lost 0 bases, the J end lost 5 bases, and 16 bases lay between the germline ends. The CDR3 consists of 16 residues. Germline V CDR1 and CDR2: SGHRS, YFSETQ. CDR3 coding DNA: TGCGCCAGCAGCTTGGGGACAACCAGGCAGGGAGATACGCAGTATTTT. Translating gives CASSLGTTRQGDTQYF.

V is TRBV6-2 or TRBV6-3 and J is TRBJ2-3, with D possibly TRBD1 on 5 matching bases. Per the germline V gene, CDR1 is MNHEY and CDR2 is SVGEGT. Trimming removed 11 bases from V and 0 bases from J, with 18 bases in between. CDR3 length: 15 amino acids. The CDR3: CACRLTVFSTDTQYF. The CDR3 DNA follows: TGTGCCTGCCGACTGACAGTCTTTAGCACAGATACGCAGTATTTT.